Shown below are 22 T cell receptor beta chains from a single sample sequenced in a study of CD8+CD57+ T cells in acquired aplastic anemia. TCR beta VDJ combinations and CDR3 sequences were profiled from genomic DNA. MiXCR, applied by TCRdb to the reads, yields one record per CDR3 protein. The sample has fewer than 200,000 distinct CDR3 sequences; around half are singletons. By flow cytometry, patients selected for sequencing had shown an expansion of CD8+CD57+ cells. The sample consisted of sorted CD4+, CD8+, or CD8+CD57+ T cells (not recorded which) from PBMCs. Source of these receptors: a human donor with aplastic anemia.

This clonotype has at least ten counts. The genes are TRBV14 and TRBJ2-7, with 8 positions matching TRBD2. J lost 2 bases, V lost 0 bases, and 9 bases had no gene match. This CDR3 comprises 17 residues. Germline CDR1 SGHDN, CDR2 FVKESK. The CDR3 protein is CASSQEGDGRVAYEQYF. The DNA of the CDR3 is TGTGCCAGCAGCCAAGAGGGTGACGGGAGGGTAGCCTACGAGCAGTACTTC.

This clonotype was counted many times. The rearrangement joins TRBV11-2 to TRBJ2-1; D is ambiguous. V shed 1 base and J shed 4 bases, with 14 bases lying between them. The CDR3 loop spans 16 amino acids. Germline loops: CDR1 SGHAT, CDR2 FQNNGV. Written as DNA, the CDR3 is TGTGCCAGCAGCTTAGGGGCAGGATGGGTTTACAATGAGCAGTTCTTC. Protein product: CASSLGAGWVYNEQFF.

This clonotype was seen a few times. The J gene is TRBJ1-1, the V gene TRBV6-1; D possibly corresponds to TRBD1 (6 bases). CDR1 and CDR2 (germline): MNHNS, SASEGT. This CDR3 is built from 15 residues. Between the trimmed V and J ends, which lost 0 bases and 3 bases, there was a span of 11 bases. The CDR3 DNA reads as TGTGCCAGCAGTGAAGCGTACAGGGCCGACACTGAAGCTTTCTTT. Translation gives CASSEAYRADTEAFF.

The sample holds many counts of this clonotype. This sequence joins TRBV7-2 and TRBJ1-2, with TRBD1 as a possible D gene (6 bases). The germline gives CDR1 SGHTA, CDR2 FQGNSA. The CDR3 totals 15 residues. The V end lost 1 base, the J end lost 5 bases, and 14 bases lay between the germline ends. The CDR3 region has the DNA TGTGCCAGCAGCTTAGTGGGAGGGGGAGGGTATGGCTACACCTTC. Translating it yields CASSLVGGGGYGYTF.

The V and J genes are TRBV7-2 and TRBJ2-7; D is uncertain. Germline CDR1 SGHTA, CDR2 FQGNSA. The CDR3 is made up of 12 amino acids. V was cut by 6 bases and J by 2 bases, with 8 bases left in between. CDR3 nucleotides: TGTGCCAGCAGTCGGACCACCTACGAGCAGTACTTC. Its translation: CASSRTTYEQYF.

This clonotype was observed at least ten times. V gene TRBV12-3 or TRBV12-4 combines with J gene TRBJ1-2; tentative D call: TRBD1 (6 bases). V was pared by 2 bases and J by 4 bases, with 11 bases between. The length of the CDR3 is 14 residues. The CDR3 bases are TGTGCCAGCAGTTTAAGCCAGGGGACCTATGGCTACACCTTC. This gives the protein CASSLSQGTYGYTF.

The rearrangement links TRBV15 to TRBJ2-7, with 9 bases lining up with TRBD2. The V gene end was trimmed by 2 bases and the J gene end by 6 bases; junction bases not matched to a gene: 5. In germline, CDR1 is LNHNV, CDR2 YYDKDF (reference sequence). The CDR3 has 14 residues. The CDR3, as DNA: TGTGCCACCAGCAGACAAGGACTAGCGAGCGAGCAGTACTTC. Protein sequence: CATSRQGLASEQYF.

For this clonotype: A read error may explain this, as a much larger clone is one base away. The V call is TRBV28, the J call TRBJ2-5; D is uncertain. The germline gives CDR1 MDHEN, CDR2 SYDVKM. The CDR3 sequence is 14 residues long. The CDR3 DNA reads as TGTGCCAGCAGTCTCCTTAAGGGATCGGGTACGCAGTGTTTT. Its translation is CASSLLKGSGTQCF.

V is TRBV15 and J is TRBJ1-1, with D perhaps matching TRBD1 (5 bases). The CDR3 has 14 residues. Germline CDR1 and CDR2: LNHNV and YYDKDF (reference sequence). V was cut by 5 bases and J by 1 base, with 11 bases left in between. The CDR3 DNA is TGTGCCACCAGCTCCGTGGGGGAGAACACTGAAGCTTTCTTT. This codes for CATSSVGENTEAFF.

This clonotype was seen repeatedly, ten times or more. This rearrangement joins TRBV6-1 to TRBJ2-1; perhaps TRBD1 as D (5 bases). Germline values: CDR1 MNHNS, CDR2 SASEGT. This CDR3 comprises 17 residues. V lost 8 bases and J lost 0, with 20 bases in between. The CDR3 coding sequence is TGTGCCAGCCGAGGACGACGGATCAGGGACTCCTACAATGAGCAGTTCTTC. It specifies CASRGRRIRDSYNEQFF.

The chain has TRBV5-4 and TRBJ2-7, with 8 nucleotides matching TRBD1. The germline gives CDR1 SGHNT, CDR2 YYREEE (reference sequence). This CDR3 spans 15 amino acids. Trimming at V came to 0 bases and at J to 5 bases, leaving 7 bases not matched to a gene. CDR3 sequence (DNA): TGTGCCAGCAGCTTGGGCTCGCCAGGGGGCAACGAGCAGTACTTC. This sequence encodes CASSLGSPGGNEQYF.

CDR3 region: CASFGPGRSSEAFF. The CDR3 region has the DNA TGTGCCAGCTTTGGCCCGGGTAGATCTTCCGAAGCTTTCTTT. The rearrangement uses TRBV7-2 and TRBJ1-1, with D unresolved. The CDR3 covers 14 residues. Germline V lookup: CDR1 SGHTA, CDR2 FQGNSA. Trimming left V 8 bases short and J 8 bases short, with 21 bases between.

In regard to this clonotype: The junction departs from germline at one end; a sequencing error may be responsible. This chain connects TRBV6-1 to TRBJ2-7; D ambiguous. Germline CDR1 MNHNS, CDR2 SASEGT. The CDR3 is 11 amino acids. The CDR3 region has the DNA TGTGCCAGCATTGCGGCCTACGAGCAGTACTTT. It is translated as CASIAAYEQYF.

The chain has TRBV5-1 and TRBJ2-7; TRBD2 matches 13 bases. J lost 4 bases, V lost 0 bases, and 4 bases had no gene match. Per germline, CDR1 SGHRS and CDR2 YFSETQ. The CDR3 consists of 16 residues. DNA of the CDR3: TGCGCCAGCAGCTTGGCCGGGACTAGCGGGACATACGAGCAGTACTTC. Its translation is CASSLAGTSGTYEQYF.

In its sample, this clonotype was seen many times. This chain joins TRBV5-4 and TRBJ2-3; TRBD2 matches 8 bases. In germline, CDR1 is SGHNT, CDR2 YYREEE (reference sequence). This CDR3 region has 17 residues. The junction had 14 bases not matched to a gene; V was cut back by 0 bases and J by 8 bases. Here the CDR3 DNA reads TGTGCCAGCAGCTTGGATCGCGCGGGGGGCCTCATTGTTACGCAGTATTTT. It translates to CASSLDRAGGLIVTQYF.

As to this clonotype: Just one base apart from a much larger clone, this may be a read error. V usage is TRBV6-1 and J usage is TRBJ2-3, with D possibly called TRBD1 or TRBD2 (5 bases each). Trimming stripped 1 base from V and 11 bases from J, with 13 bases between. The CDR3 is 13 residues long. Per the germline V gene, CDR1 is MNHNS and CDR2 is SASEGT. CDR3 bases: TGTGCCAGCAGTGAAGGGGACGCACCAGGGCAGTATTTT. It encodes CASSEGDAPGQYF.

This clonotype has ten or more counts. This chain uses TRBV20-1 with TRBJ2-1, with 11 bases aligning to TRBD2. CDR1 and CDR2 (germline): DFQATT, SNEGSKA (reference sequence). The CDR3 runs 13 residues. J gave up 5 bases and V 8 bases, and 5 bases lay outside the gene matches. The CDR3 bases are TGCAGTAAACTAGCGGGAGTTAACAATGAGCAGTTCTTC. Its translation: CSKLAGVNNEQFF.

The genes are TRBV19 and TRBJ2-5; no clear D. Per germline, CDR1 LNHDA and CDR2 SQIVND (reference sequence). The CDR3 totals 15 residues. Trimming took off 5 bases at V and 5 bases at J, with 18 bases between the two ends. DNA for the CDR3: TGTGCCAGTAGTCATCGTCGGCTTAGCCGTGAGACCCAGTACTTC. Its translation: CASSHRRLSRETQYF.

This clonotype was counted many times. This chain joins TRBV6-1 and TRBJ1-5; 8 nucleotides match TRBD1. This CDR3 comprises 13 residues. Germline V lookup: CDR1 MNHNS, CDR2 SASEGT. V dropped 6 bases and J dropped 5; count of bases not matched to a gene: 3. The CDR3 protein is CASSMTGDQPQHF. The CDR3 DNA reads TGTGCCAGCAGCATGACAGGGGATCAGCCCCAGCATTTT.

At least ten counts were recorded for this clonotype. The chain carries TRBV30 and TRBJ1-2; D is ambiguous. Germline V CDR1 and CDR2: GTSNPN, SVGIG (reference sequence). The germline V and J ends were trimmed by 0 bases and 10 bases, with 15 bases remaining between them. The CDR3 has 13 residues. As DNA, the CDR3 is TGTGCCTGGAGTGTTAGTGAGAACTTGGCCTACACCTTC. Translated, it gives CAWSVSENLAYTF.

This clonotype showed up just a few times. The V gene is TRBV2, the J gene TRBJ2-7; TRBD2 aligns across 9 bases. This CDR3 spans 14 amino acids. The trim removed 2 bases at V and 9 bases at J, leaving 8 bases unmatched. Looked up from germline, CDR1 is SNHLY and CDR2 is FYNNEI. The CDR3 here is CASSETLAGAGQYF. The CDR3 DNA reads TGTGCCAGCAGTGAAACGTTAGCGGGAGCGGGGCAGTACTTC.

The J gene is TRBJ1-2, the V gene TRBV25-1; 7 bases align to TRBD1. Germline V gene sequence: CDR1 MGHDK, CDR2 SYGVNS. V shed 5 bases and J 4 bases; nucleotides not matched to a gene: 10. The CDR3 has 15 residues. Written as DNA, the CDR3 is TGTGCCAGCAGTACTTGGAAGGGGGACAGCTATGGCTACACCTTC. Translating it yields CASSTWKGDSYGYTF.